This T cell receptor (beta chain) was sequenced for a study of blood T cell repertoires in COVID-19. Across the study: Specimens from acute and convalescent COVID-19 originated in the United States, Italy and Spain. Nucleic acid was either cDNA or gDNA, and it came from T cells, B-cell-depleted T cells, or PBMCs.

In the source study's methods: Reference gene primers were amplified, and this amplification served to estimate nucleated cell counts. Assay: immunoSEQ multiplex PCR; the TCRdb copy retains only in-frame clones and omits some. Clone size and the V and J calls come from that table; the DNA yielded D and trimming. The sample contains some 91,000 clones, over 75% of which appear only once. What was sequenced was peripheral blood. This sequence was found in a man aged 55 to 70 with acute or convalescent COVID-19.

CDR3 nucleotide sequence: TGTGCCTGGAGTATAGGGGATTGGTATGGCTACACCTTC. It codes for CAWSIGDWYGYTF. The chain links TRBV30 to TRBJ1-2, with a weak D call TRBD1 (5 bases). Trimming cost V 2 bases and J 5 bases, with 12 bases left between them. This CDR3 has 13 amino acids. The V gene's germline CDR1 is GTSNPN and CDR2 SVGIG (reference sequence).